This T cell receptor (beta chain) was observed in a study of T cells in localized non-small cell lung cancer. The CDR3 consists of 20 residues. Germline V gives CDR1 LNHDA, CDR2 SQIVND (reference sequence). V lost 0 bases, J lost 2 bases, and 9 bases stayed unmatched. Here immunoSEQ multiplex PCR was the method, and the copy in TCRdb shows in-frame clones only, minus some. This table has tens of thousands of clones, over 80% appearing once. Regarding the study as a whole: A median of around 60 clones ranked among the top 100 in tumor appeared in adjacent lung. The study found T cell clonality highest in uninvolved adjacent lung, above tumor. In the blood, greater T cell density corresponded to longer overall survival.

To note about this clone: Its antigen is still unknown.

The clonotype was recovered from a woman aged 35 to 70 with stage I lung adenocarcinoma. The chain links TRBV19 to TRBJ2-3; TRBD2 agrees at 15 bases. Sequencing was performed on peripheral blood, taken before any cancer treatment. CDR3 nucleotides: TGTGCCAGTAGTATAGATCCGGGACTAGCGGGAGGCTCCACCACAGATACGCAGTATTTT. It specifies CASSIDPGLAGGSTTDTQYF.